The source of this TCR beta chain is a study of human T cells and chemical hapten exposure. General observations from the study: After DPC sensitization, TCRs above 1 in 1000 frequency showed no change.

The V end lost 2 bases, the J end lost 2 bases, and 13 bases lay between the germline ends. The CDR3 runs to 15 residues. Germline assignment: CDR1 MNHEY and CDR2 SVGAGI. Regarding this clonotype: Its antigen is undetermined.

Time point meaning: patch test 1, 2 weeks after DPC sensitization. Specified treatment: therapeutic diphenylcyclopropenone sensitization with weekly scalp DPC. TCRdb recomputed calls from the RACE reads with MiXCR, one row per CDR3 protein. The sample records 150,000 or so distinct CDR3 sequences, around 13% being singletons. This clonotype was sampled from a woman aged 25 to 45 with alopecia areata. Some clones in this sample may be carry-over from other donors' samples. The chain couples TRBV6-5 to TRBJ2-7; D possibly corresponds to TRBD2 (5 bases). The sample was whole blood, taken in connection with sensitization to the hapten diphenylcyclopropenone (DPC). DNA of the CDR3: TGTGCCAGCAGTTACGCCGGGATCCAACCCTACGAGCAGTACTTC. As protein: CASSYAGIQPYEQYF.